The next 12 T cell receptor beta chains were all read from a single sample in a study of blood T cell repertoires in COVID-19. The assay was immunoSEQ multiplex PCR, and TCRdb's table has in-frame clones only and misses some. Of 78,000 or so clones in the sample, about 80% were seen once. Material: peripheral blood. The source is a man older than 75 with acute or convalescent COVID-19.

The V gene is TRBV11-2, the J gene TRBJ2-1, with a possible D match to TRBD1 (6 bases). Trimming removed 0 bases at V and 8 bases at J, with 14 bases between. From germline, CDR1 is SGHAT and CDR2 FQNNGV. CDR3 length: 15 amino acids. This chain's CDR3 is CASSLDLRGFDEQFF. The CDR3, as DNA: TGTGCCAGCAGCTTAGATTTAAGGGGGTTCGATGAGCAGTTCTTC.

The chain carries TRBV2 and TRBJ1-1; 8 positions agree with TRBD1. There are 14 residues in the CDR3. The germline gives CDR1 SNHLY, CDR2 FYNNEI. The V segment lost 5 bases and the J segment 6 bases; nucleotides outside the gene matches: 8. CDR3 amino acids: CASSIQGDLSEAFF. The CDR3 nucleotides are TGTGCCAGCAGTATACAGGGGGATCTCTCTGAAGCTTTCTTT.

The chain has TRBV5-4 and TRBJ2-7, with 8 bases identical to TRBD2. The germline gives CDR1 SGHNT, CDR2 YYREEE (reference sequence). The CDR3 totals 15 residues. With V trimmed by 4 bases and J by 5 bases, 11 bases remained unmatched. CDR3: CASSPGGGRIDEQYF. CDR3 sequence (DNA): TGTGCCAGCAGCCCGGGCGGGGGGAGGATCGACGAGCAGTACTTC.

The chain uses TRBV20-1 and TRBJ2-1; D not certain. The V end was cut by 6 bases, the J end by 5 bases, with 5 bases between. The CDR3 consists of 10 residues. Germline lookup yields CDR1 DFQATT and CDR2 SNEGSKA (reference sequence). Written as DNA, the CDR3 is TGCAGTGCCTACCACAATGAGCAGTTCTTC. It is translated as CSAYHNEQFF.

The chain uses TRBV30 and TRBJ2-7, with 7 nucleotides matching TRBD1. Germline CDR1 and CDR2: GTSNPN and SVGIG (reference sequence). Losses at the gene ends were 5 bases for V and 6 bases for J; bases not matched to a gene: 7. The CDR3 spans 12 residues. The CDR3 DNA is TGTGCCTGGCGGGACAGTGGTCCCGAGCAGTACTTC. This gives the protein CAWRDSGPEQYF.

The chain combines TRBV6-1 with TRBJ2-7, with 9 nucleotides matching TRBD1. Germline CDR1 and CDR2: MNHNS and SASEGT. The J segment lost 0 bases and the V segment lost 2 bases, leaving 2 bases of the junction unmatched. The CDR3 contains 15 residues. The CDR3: CASSERGQGSYEQYF. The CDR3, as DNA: TGTGCCAGCAGTGAAAGGGGACAGGGCTCCTACGAGCAGTACTTC.

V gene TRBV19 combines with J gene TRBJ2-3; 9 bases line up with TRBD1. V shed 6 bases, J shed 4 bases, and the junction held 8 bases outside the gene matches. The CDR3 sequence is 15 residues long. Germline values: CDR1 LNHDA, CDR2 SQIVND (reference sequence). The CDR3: CASRDTGGAPDTQYF. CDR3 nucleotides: TGTGCCAGTAGGGACACAGGGGGCGCCCCAGATACGCAGTATTTT.

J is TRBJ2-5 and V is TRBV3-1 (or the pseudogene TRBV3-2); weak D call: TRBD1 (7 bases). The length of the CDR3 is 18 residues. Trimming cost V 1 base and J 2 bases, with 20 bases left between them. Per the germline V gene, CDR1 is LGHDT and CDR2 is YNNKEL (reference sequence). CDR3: CASSQGRQGGEPQETQYF. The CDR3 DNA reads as TGTGCCAGCAGCCAAGGGCGACAGGGCGGGGAGCCGCAAGAGACCCAGTACTTC.

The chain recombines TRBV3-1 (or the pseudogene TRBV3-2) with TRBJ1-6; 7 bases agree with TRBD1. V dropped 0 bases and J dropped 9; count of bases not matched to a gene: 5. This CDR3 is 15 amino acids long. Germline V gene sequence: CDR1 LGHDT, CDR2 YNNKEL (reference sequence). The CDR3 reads CASSQETGKGSPLHF. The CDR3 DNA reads TGTGCCAGCAGCCAAGAGACAGGGAAGGGTTCACCCCTCCACTTT.

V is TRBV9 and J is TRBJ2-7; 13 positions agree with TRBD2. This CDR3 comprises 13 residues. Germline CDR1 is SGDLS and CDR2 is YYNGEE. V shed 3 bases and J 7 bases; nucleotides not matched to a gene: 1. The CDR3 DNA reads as TGTGCCAGCAGCGGGGGACTAGCGGGGGAGCAGTACTTC. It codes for CASSGGLAGEQYF.

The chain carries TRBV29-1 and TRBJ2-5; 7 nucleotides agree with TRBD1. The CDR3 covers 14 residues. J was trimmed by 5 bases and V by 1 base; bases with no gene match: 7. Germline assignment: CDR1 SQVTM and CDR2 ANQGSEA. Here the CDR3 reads CSVEGTGGGETQYF. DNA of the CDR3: TGCAGCGTTGAAGGGACAGGAGGAGGTGAGACCCAGTACTTC.

For the CDR3, the DNA is TGTGCCAGAAGCCCGACTAGCGGGGGGGTTTCTCTTAGCACAGATACGCAGTATTTT. Protein product: CARSPTSGGVSLSTDTQYF. The chain joins TRBV5-3 to TRBJ2-3, with 14 positions matching TRBD2. TRBV5-3 belongs to the ORF category, with a function that is uncertain. With V trimmed by 4 bases and J by 0 bases, 10 bases remained unmatched. The length of the CDR3 is 19 residues.